This T cell receptor (beta chain) was sequenced during a study of CD8 T cells in ankylosing spondylitis (dated by TCRdb to between 2016 and 2019). Some background on the complete study: The study set out to find disease-linked TCR variants by profiling T cell receptor beta repertoires in ankylosing spondylitis patients and healthy donors. The whole study cohort included about a hundred healthy donors and 25 ankylosing spondylitis patients. Peripheral blood was sampled, and synovial fluid was additionally collected from ankylosing spondylitis patients.

This clonotype was recorded many times. This clone's antigen is unknown. Base qualities are not at hand, and no much larger clone is one base apart. The CDR3 goes from the cysteine to the phenylalanine over 13 residues. Only the CDR3 DNA is retained, 39 bases long and in frame from the first base. For CDR1 and CDR2, the germline V gene (reference sequence) lists MNHEY and SMNVEV. Trimming takes 6 bases from V and 9 bases from J, and the germline ends sit 15 bases apart. Study-wide conclusions, independent of this receptor: Blood from ankylosing spondylitis patients appeared to be characterized by a TCR beta motif made up of several highly homologous amino acid variants. According to the report, matched synovial fluid samples from ankylosing spondylitis patients were significantly enriched for the disease-linked clones. The disease-linked clones had a CD8+ phenotype and were found at relatively low frequencies in peripheral blood. Some of the motif variants had been reported before in the synovial fluid and blood of reactive arthritis patients, a finding that suggests common disease-initiation mechanisms.

Sequencing relied on an Illumina MiSeq. Quantitative 5'-RACE with molecular barcodes was the method used to prepare the TCR beta libraries. Per the authors' processing: A new computational method, built on a probabilistic model of VDJ rearrangement, was used to identify disease-linked TCR variants. Through fastp at Q25 and MiXCR, TCRdb rebuilt clones from the public reads, retaining in-frame beta chains. Here each entry gathers all rows of one CDR3 protein and keeps the most common genes and DNA. V and J calls and clone size were set by TCRdb, not the authors. In this sample the table shows about 24,000 distinct CDR3 sequences, approximately 16% of which occur a single time. 25% to 30% of the sample lies in the top ten.

The chain is assembled from TRBV27 and TRBJ2-1; TRBD1 is a weak D gene call, 6 bases matching. This clonotype was sampled from a male donor with ankylosing spondylitis or in good health (not recorded which). Sequenced: blood. Read as DNA, the sequence is TGTGCCAGCAGGGGAACAGGGTTCAGTGAGCAGTTCTTC. Translated, this gives CASRGTGFSEQFF.